The 16 T cell receptor beta chains below were found in one sample sequenced in a study of Ad26.COV2.S vaccination and SARS-CoV-2 variants. Treatment denoted: about 20 received Ad26.COV2.S at low or high dose, single or two shots; 5 received placebo; per-sample allocation not given. Day 63 after the first vaccine or placebo injection was the time point for sampling. The method was immunoSEQ multiplex PCR; TCRdb's version includes in-frame clones alone and lacks a portion of them. The sample carries some 250,000 clones, 88% recorded once. The sequences come from peripheral blood, collected in a trial of Ad26.COV2.S vaccine versus placebo. Source of these receptors: a person aged 18 to 59 who received the Ad26.COV2.S COVID-19 vaccine or a placebo.

The V and J genes are TRBV28 and TRBJ2-7; unclear D gene. CDR3 length: 12 amino acids. Germline CDR1 and CDR2: MDHEN and SYDVKM. The V end was cut by 2 bases, the J end by 6 bases, with 8 bases between. The chain's CDR3 is CASSLVWGEQYF. The CDR3 nucleotides read TGTGCCAGCAGTTTAGTGTGGGGCGAGCAGTACTTC.

The chain joins TRBV4-2 to TRBJ2-3; possibly TRBD2 for D (6 bases). The CDR3 runs 13 residues. V dropped 3 bases and J dropped 5 bases, with 9 bases sitting between them. Germline CDR1 reads LGHNA; CDR2 reads YNFKEQ. CDR3 amino acids: CASSHVSGDTQYF. As DNA, the CDR3 is TGTGCCAGCAGCCACGTTAGCGGAGATACGCAGTATTTT.

V usage is TRBV3-1 (or the pseudogene TRBV3-2) and J usage is TRBJ2-3; D is perhaps TRBD1 or TRBD2 (5 bases each). This CDR3 has 17 residues. The V gene lost 5 bases and the J gene lost 5 bases, with 23 bases spanning the gap. CDR1 and CDR2 (germline): LGHDT, YNNKEL (reference sequence). The CDR3 here is CASSSKGARGGKDTQYF. For the CDR3, the DNA is TGTGCCAGCAGCTCCAAAGGGGCGAGGGGCGGTAAAGATACGCAGTATTTT.

Judged by abundance, this clone is large. The chain links TRBV7-2 to TRBJ2-7; D is uncertain. CDR1 SGHTA and CDR2 FQGNSA come from the germline V gene. Deletions cut 2 bases from V and 4 bases from J, with 18 bases between. This CDR3 region has 16 residues. DNA for the CDR3: TGTGCCAGCAGCTTAAAGGAAGCCGGCCTTCCTTACGAGCAGTACTTC. Translated: CASSLKEAGLPYEQYF.

This chain joins TRBV21-1 and TRBJ1-2; whether TRBD1, the table's D call, matches the DNA was not checked. TRBV21-1 is an annotated pseudogene. The CDR3 covers 11 residues. The CDR3 region is CASSKGGVYTF. CDR3 DNA sequence: TGTGCCAGCAGCAAAGGGGGCGTTTACACCTTC.

The J gene is TRBJ1-3, the V gene TRBV7-9; no definite D call. With 1 base removed from V and 4 bases from J, the gap between germline ends came to 2 bases. Germline CDR1 SEHNR, CDR2 FQNEAQ (reference sequence). The CDR3 runs 12 residues. CDR3 in DNA: TGTGCCAGCAGCTTAGGCGGAAACACCATATATTTT. Translating it yields CASSLGGNTIYF.

This chain joins TRBV27 and TRBJ1-2; tentatively, D is TRBD1 (5 bases). V was shortened by 0 bases and J by 4 bases, with 9 bases between the two germline ends. Germline V CDR1 and CDR2: MNHEY, SMNVEV (reference sequence). The CDR3 contains 14 residues. CDR3 protein: CASSLSPGSYGYTF. The CDR3 coding sequence is TGTGCCAGCAGTTTATCGCCAGGGTCCTATGGCTACACCTTC.

The CDR3 loop reads CASSLSLSSYNEQFF. CDR3 nucleotide sequence: TGTGCCAGCAGCTTATCACTGAGCTCCTACAATGAGCAGTTCTTC. V gene TRBV11-3 combines with J gene TRBJ2-1, with unresolved D. The CDR3 runs to 15 residues. CDR1 is SGHNT, CDR2 YENEEA, per germline. V lost 2 bases to trimming and J lost 0 bases, with 8 bases between them.

This clone has only a few counts. A read error may produce the germline difference seen at one junction end. The rearrangement joins TRBV7-7 to TRBJ2-1; D may be TRBD1 or TRBD2 (5 bases each). CDR3 length equals 16 residues. Germline CDR1 SSHAT, CDR2 FNYEAQ (reference sequence). In DNA form, the CDR3 reads TGTGCTAGCAGCTTAGATGGGGCAGGGAGCAGCAAGGAGCAGTTCTTC. It specifies CASSLDGAGSSKEQFF.

CDR3 sequence reads: CASSLEVRGTDTQYF. The CDR3 DNA follows: TGTGCCAGCAGCTTAGAAGTCAGGGGCACAGATACGCAGTATTTT. J is TRBJ2-3 and V is TRBV11-2, with D maybe TRBD1 (5 bases). The CDR3 is 15 residues long. Germline V gene sequence: CDR1 SGHAT, CDR2 FQNNGV. Trimming pared 0 bases from V and 1 base from J, leaving 8 bases between.

V gene TRBV28 combines with J gene TRBJ1-5; a possible D gene is TRBD1 (5 bases). Germline V gene data show CDR1 as MDHEN and CDR2 as SYDVKM. This CDR3 has 16 residues. V was shortened by 7 bases and J by 2 bases, with 18 bases between the two germline ends. In DNA, the CDR3 is TGTGCCAGCACCCCCGGCCAGGGCGGCGGCAATCAGCCCCAGCATTTT. Translated: CASTPGQGGGNQPQHF.

This clone appeared a single time. V and J are TRBV9 and TRBJ2-3, with 7 positions matching TRBD2. After removal of 0 bases from V and 1 base from J, the junction contained 14 bases not matched to a gene. Germline-derived CDR1 and CDR2 are SGDLS and YYNGEE. The length of the CDR3 is 19 residues. CDR3: CASSVATASSGGGTDTQYF. The DNA for the CDR3 is TGTGCCAGCAGCGTAGCTACGGCCTCTAGCGGAGGGGGCACAGATACGCAGTATTTT.

The chain has TRBV27 and TRBJ1-6; D perhaps matches TRBD1 (5 bases). The CDR3 is 15 residues long. Germline V gene sequence: CDR1 MNHEY, CDR2 SMNVEV (reference sequence). V was trimmed by 2 bases and J by 5 bases, leaving 10 bases between them. The CDR3 loop reads CASSLGAGNNSPLHF. Written as DNA, the CDR3 is TGTGCCAGCAGTTTAGGGGCAGGGAATAATTCACCCCTCCACTTT.

The chain combines TRBV28 with TRBJ2-7; D uncertain. The CDR3 runs 17 residues. Germline V gives CDR1 MDHEN, CDR2 SYDVKM. The ends were cut back, 3 bases at V and 2 bases at J, with 20 bases in the middle. The CDR3 DNA reads as TGTGCCAGCAGTTTCAAACTGCTGGTGGACCGAGCCTACGAGCAGTACTTC. Residues: CASSFKLLVDRAYEQYF.

This clone appeared once. The gene calls are TRBV2 and TRBJ2-1; TRBD2 might be the D (6 bases). Germline assignment: CDR1 SNHLY and CDR2 FYNNEI. With 3 bases removed from V and 4 bases from J, the gap between germline ends came to 13 bases. This CDR3 spans 15 amino acids. CDR3 in DNA: TGTGCCAGCAGTGACCTGGAGGGAGCGTACAATGAGCAGTTCTTC. Protein sequence: CASSDLEGAYNEQFF.

V and J are TRBV19 and TRBJ2-1; D is unclear. Germline CDR1 LNHDA, CDR2 SQIVND (reference sequence). V dropped 3 bases and J dropped 9 bases, with 15 bases sitting between them. CDR3 size: 14 residues. The CDR3 region is CASSILPPSPEQFF. The CDR3 DNA sequence: TGTGCCAGTAGTATCCTGCCTCCGAGCCCTGAGCAGTTCTTC.